This is a list of T cell receptor beta chains from one sample in a study of T cell responses to AZD1222 COVID-19 vaccine. Sequenced by immunoSEQ multiplex PCR; TCRdb stores in-frame clones only, minus some. The sample yields approximately 120,000 clones, 87% seen once. Specimen: peripheral blood, collected 28 days after the second AZD1222 dose. The receptor source for this set is an adult who received the AZD1222 COVID-19 vaccine. Both conserved end residues are part of each CDR3. The D gene is left open where the match is weak. Some rows have no size entry. The others give once, few or many, or a class for an expanded clone.

cdr3_aa	cdr3_nt	clone_size	v_call	j_call	d_call	cdr3_length
CASRTPERGTSLHF	TGTGCCAGCAGAACCCCGGAGCGGGGGACATCCCTCCACTTT	-	TRBV6-5	TRBJ1-6	-	14
CASSRDSYNEQFF	TGTGCCAGCAGTCGGGACTCCTACAATGAGCAGTTCTTC	-	TRBV6-1	TRBJ2-1	-	13
CASSQNLLGSNQPQHF	TGTGCCAGCAGTCAGAATTTACTGGGGAGCAATCAGCCCCAGCATTTT	few	TRBV6-2/TRBV6-3	TRBJ1-5	-	16
CAWRSWGSRSLSYNEQFF	TGTGCCTGGAGAAGCTGGGGAAGCAGGTCCCTCTCCTACAATGAGCAGTTCTTC	-	TRBV30	TRBJ2-1	-	18
CASSECGTVGYTF	TGCGCCAGCAGTGAGTGCGGGACGGTAGGCTACACCTTC	-	TRBV10-1	TRBJ1-2	-	13
CASPPIGRGPGLAYFSNEQFF	TGTGCCAGCCCCCCGATCGGAAGGGGGCCCGGACTAGCATATTTTAGCAATGAGCAGTTCTTC	-	TRBV28	TRBJ2-1	-	21
CASTHPAGTNTGELFF	TGTGCCAGTACCCACCCGGCGGGAACCAACACCGGGGAGCTGTTTTTT	-	TRBV19	TRBJ2-2	-	16
CASSPLNYEQFF	TGTGCCAGCAGCCCCCTTAACTACGAGCAGTTCTTC	-	TRBV11-2	TRBJ2-1	-	12
CASSLFPSASSYNEQFF	TGTGCCAGCAGCTTATTCCCCTCGGCGAGCTCCTACAATGAGCAGTTCTTC	-	TRBV11-3	TRBJ2-1	-	17
CASSQVTPFGDSYEQYF	TGTGCCAGCAGCCAAGTTACACCGTTCGGGGACAGCTACGAGCAGTACTTC	once	TRBV4-2	TRBJ2-7	TRBD1	17
CASSLGRNNSPLHF	TGTGCCAGCAGTTTGGGCAGGAACAATTCACCCCTCCACTTT	-	TRBV28	TRBJ1-6	-	14
CASSSGGAFPYEQYF	TGTGCCAGCAGCTCCGGGGGGGCCTTCCCCTACGAGCAGTACTTC	-	TRBV7-2	TRBJ2-7	TRBD2	15